This T cell receptor beta chain comes out of a study of cytomegalovirus exposure and HLA in healthy donors. Use of 60 Vbeta and 13 Jbeta primers characterized the PCR. Here immunoSEQ multiplex PCR was the method, and the copy in TCRdb shows in-frame clones only, minus some. The sample includes tens of thousands of clones, about 70% seen only once; the top ten take over 9.5%. Broader study findings: A later analysis linked 15,000 to 20,000 TCR beta sequences to HLA alleles at 0.05 false discovery rate.

This clone was counted a few times. Antigen unknown. The V gene's germline CDR1 is SGHAT and CDR2 FQNNGV. The CDR3 loop spans 17 amino acids. V dropped 5 bases and J dropped 4 bases, with 20 bases sitting between them. The sample was PBMCs. The sequence came from a woman younger than 45 in good health and CMV-seronegative. The V gene is TRBV11-2, the J gene TRBJ2-2; possibly TRBD1 for D (6 bases). CDR3 region: CASSQRGPGVSTGELFF. CDR3 nucleotides: TGTGCCAGCAGCCAGAGGGGCCCAGGGGTGAGCACCGGGGAGCTGTTTTTT.